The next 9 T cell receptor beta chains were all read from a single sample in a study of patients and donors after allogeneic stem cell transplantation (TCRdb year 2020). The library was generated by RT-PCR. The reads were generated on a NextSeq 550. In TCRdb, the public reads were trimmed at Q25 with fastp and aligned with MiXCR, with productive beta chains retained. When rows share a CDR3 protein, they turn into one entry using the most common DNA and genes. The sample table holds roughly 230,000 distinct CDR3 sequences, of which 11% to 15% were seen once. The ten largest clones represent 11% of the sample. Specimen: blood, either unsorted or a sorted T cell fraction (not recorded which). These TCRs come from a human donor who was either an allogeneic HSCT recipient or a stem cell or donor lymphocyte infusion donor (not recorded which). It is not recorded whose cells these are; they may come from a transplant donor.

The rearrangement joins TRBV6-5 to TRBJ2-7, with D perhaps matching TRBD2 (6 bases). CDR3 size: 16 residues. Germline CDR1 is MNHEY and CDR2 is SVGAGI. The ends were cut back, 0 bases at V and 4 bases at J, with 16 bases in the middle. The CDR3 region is CASSYSNGGTAYEQYF. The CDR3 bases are TGTGCCAGCAGTTACTCGAATGGGGGGACGGCGTACGAGCAGTACTTC.

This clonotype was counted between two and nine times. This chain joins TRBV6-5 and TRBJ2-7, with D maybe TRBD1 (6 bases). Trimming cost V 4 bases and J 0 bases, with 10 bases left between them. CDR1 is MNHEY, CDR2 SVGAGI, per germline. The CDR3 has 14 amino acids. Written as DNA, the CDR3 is TGTGCCAGCAGTTCACCGGACAGCTCCTACGAGCAGTACTTC. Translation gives CASSSPDSSYEQYF.

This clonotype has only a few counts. The CDR3 region is CASSEGLGYEQYF. CDR3 DNA sequence: TGTGCCAGCAGTGAAGGATTGGGGTACGAGCAGTACTTC. The chain has TRBV2 and TRBJ2-7; no definite D call. CDR1 is SNHLY and CDR2 is FYNNEI in the germline V gene. The CDR3 sequence is 13 residues long. Deletions cut 1 base from V and 4 bases from J, with 8 bases between.

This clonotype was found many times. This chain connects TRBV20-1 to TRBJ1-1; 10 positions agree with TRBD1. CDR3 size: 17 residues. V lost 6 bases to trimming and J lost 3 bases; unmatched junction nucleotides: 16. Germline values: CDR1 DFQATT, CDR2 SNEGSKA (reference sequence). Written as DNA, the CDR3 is TGCAGTGCCGGAGACAGGGGGCGCGTAAGTTCGTACACTGAAGCTTTCTTT. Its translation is CSAGDRGRVSSYTEAFF.

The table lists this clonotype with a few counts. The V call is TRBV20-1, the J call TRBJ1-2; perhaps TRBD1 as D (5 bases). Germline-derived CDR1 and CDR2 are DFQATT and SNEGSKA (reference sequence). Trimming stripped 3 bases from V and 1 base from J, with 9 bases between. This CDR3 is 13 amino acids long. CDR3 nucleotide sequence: TGCAGTGCTAGCCCCGGGGGTAACTATGGCTACACCTTC. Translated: CSASPGGNYGYTF.

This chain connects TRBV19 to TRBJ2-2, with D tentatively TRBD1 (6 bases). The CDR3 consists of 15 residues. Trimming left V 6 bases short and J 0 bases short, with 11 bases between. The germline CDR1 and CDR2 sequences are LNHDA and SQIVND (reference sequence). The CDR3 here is CASRTGIANTGELFF. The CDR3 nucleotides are TGTGCCAGTAGAACAGGGATCGCGAACACCGGGGAGCTGTTTTTT. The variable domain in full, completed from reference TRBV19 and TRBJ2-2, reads DGGITQSPKYLFRKEGQNVTLSCEQNLNHDAMYWYRQDPGQGLRLIYYSQIVNDFQKGDIAEGYSVSREKKESFPLTVTSAQKNPTAFYLCASRTGIANTGELFFGEGSRLTVL.

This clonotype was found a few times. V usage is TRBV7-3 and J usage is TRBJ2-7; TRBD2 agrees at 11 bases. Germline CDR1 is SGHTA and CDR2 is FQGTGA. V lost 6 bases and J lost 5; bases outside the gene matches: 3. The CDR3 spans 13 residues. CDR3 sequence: CASSSGLADEQYF. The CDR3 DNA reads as TGTGCCAGCAGTTCGGGACTAGCGGACGAGCAGTACTTC.

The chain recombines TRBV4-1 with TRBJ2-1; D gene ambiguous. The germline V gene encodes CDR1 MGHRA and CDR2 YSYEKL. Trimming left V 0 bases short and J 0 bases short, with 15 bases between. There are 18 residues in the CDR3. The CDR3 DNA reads TGCGCCAGCAGCCAAGACAGGAAAACCCGAAGCTCCTACAATGAGCAGTTCTTC. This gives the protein CASSQDRKTRSSYNEQFF.

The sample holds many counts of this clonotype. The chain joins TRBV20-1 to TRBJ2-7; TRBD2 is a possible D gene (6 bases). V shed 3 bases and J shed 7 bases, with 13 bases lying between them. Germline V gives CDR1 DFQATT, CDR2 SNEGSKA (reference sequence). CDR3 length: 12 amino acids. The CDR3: CSARRLEREQYF. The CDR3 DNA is TGCAGTGCTAGGAGACTAGAACGAGAGCAGTACTTC.